The 31 T cell receptor beta chains below all came from one sample that was sequenced in a study of T-cell memory formation after mild COVID-19. TCRdb fed the 5' RACE reads into MiXCR, producing one record per CDR3 protein. The sample shows roughly 580,000 distinct CDR3 sequences, 15% to 20% of them seen only once. The sequenced sample consisted of PBMCs or a T cell subset sorted from them (not recorded which). The receptor set was obtained from an adult woman who had mild COVID-19 (a few samples of this study predate the infection). Cell type and time point are not known.

The CDR3 sequence is CASRTGGEGIEQFF. The CDR3 DNA reads TGTGCCAGCCGGACAGGGGGTGAGGGCATTGAGCAGTTCTTC. V usage is TRBV12-3 or TRBV12-4 and J usage is TRBJ2-1, with TRBD1 identical over 10 bases. The CDR3 contains 14 residues. V was pared by 8 bases and J by 9 bases, with 10 bases of the junction left unmatched.

The chain combines TRBV9 with TRBJ1-1; D is possibly TRBD1 (6 bases). The CDR3 has 16 amino acids. V gave up 4 bases and J gave up 2 bases, with 18 bases separating them. Germline V gene lookup returns CDR1 SGDLS and CDR2 YYNGEE. The CDR3 is CASSPADRIINTEAFF. The CDR3, as DNA: TGTGCCAGCAGCCCCGCGGACAGAATTATTAACACTGAAGCTTTCTTT.

This clonotype was seen a few times. The V gene is TRBV12-3 or TRBV12-4, the J gene TRBJ2-5; 9 bases map to TRBD2. The CDR3 length is 13 residues. V lost 8 bases and J lost 6; bases outside the gene matches: 7. DNA of the CDR3: TGTGCCAGCCGGGCGGGGGGGCCGCAGACCCAGTACTTC. Amino acid sequence: CASRAGGPQTQYF.

The V and J genes are TRBV5-1 and TRBJ1-2; 7 bases are a match to TRBD1. V shed 3 bases, J shed 6 bases, and the junction held 11 bases outside the gene matches. The length of the CDR3 is 15 residues. Germline CDR1 reads SGHRS; CDR2 reads YFSETQ. This CDR3 reads CASSSYQQGKDGYTF. CDR3 bases: TGCGCCAGCAGCTCATATCAACAGGGGAAGGATGGCTACACCTTC.

This clonotype has at least ten counts. The chain recombines TRBV10-3 with TRBJ2-7; D might be TRBD1 or TRBD2, each matching 5 bases. The CDR3 is made up of 13 amino acids. V was cut by 2 bases and J by 2 bases, with 7 bases left in between. In germline, CDR1 is ENHRY, CDR2 SYGVKD. The CDR3 loop is CAISEGTTYEQYF. In nucleotides, the CDR3 is TGTGCCATCAGTGAGGGGACGACCTACGAGCAGTACTTC.

At least ten counts were recorded for this clonotype. J is TRBJ1-2 and V is TRBV7-2; TRBD1 matches at 11 bases. Looked up from germline, CDR1 is SGHTA and CDR2 is FQGNSA. Trimming at V came to 5 bases and at J to 4 bases, leaving 3 bases not matched to a gene. This CDR3 is 14 amino acids long. Here the CDR3 reads CASSGTGGSYGYTF. The CDR3 DNA reads TGTGCCAGCAGCGGGACAGGGGGATCCTATGGCTACACCTTC.

This clonotype was observed at least ten times. The chain recombines TRBV7-2 with TRBJ1-3; D is unclear. The length of the CDR3 is 15 residues. The V gene lost 3 bases and the J gene lost 0 bases, with 9 bases spanning the gap. The germline V gene has CDR1 SGHTA and CDR2 FQGNSA. DNA of the CDR3: TGTGCCAGCAGCTTGCGGCGGTCCTCTGGAAACACCATATATTTT. Amino acids: CASSLRRSSGNTIYF.

The chain recombines TRBV6-1 with TRBJ1-6; TRBD1 is a possible D gene (5 bases). The ends were cut back, 5 bases at V and 9 bases at J, with 14 bases in the middle. The CDR3 runs 14 residues. Germline CDR1 MNHNS, CDR2 SASEGT. In DNA form, the CDR3 reads TGTGCCAGCAGTCAACTAGGGACGTCTTCACCCCTCCACTTT. The encoded protein is CASSQLGTSSPLHF.

The chain joins TRBV2 to TRBJ1-2; possibly TRBD1 for D (6 bases). V dropped 6 bases and J dropped 3 bases, with 14 bases sitting between them. Germline V gene lookup returns CDR1 SNHLY and CDR2 FYNNEI. The CDR3 runs 14 residues. In DNA form, the CDR3 reads TGTGCCAGCAGCCTGGGTACAGGGTACTATGGCTACACCTTC. This translates into CASSLGTGYYGYTF.

The rearrangement links TRBV6-6 to TRBJ2-1; tentative D call: TRBD2 (5 bases). The CDR3 loop spans 14 amino acids. Trimming cost V 6 bases and J 7 bases, with 16 bases left between them. Germline CDR1 is MNHNY and CDR2 is SVGAGI (reference sequence). CDR3 residues: CASSLLNGVNEQFF. The DNA for the CDR3 is TGTGCCAGCAGCCTACTCAACGGGGTAAATGAGCAGTTCTTC.

The J gene is TRBJ2-1, the V gene TRBV6-1, with 8 bases aligning to TRBD1. Germline loops: CDR1 MNHNS, CDR2 SASEGT. Losses at the gene ends were 8 bases for V and 4 bases for J; bases not matched to a gene: 10. The CDR3 contains 15 residues. The CDR3 coding sequence is TGTGCCAGCCGGAGACCGGGACAGGATTACAATGAGCAGTTCTTC. Protein product: CASRRPGQDYNEQFF.

This chain joins TRBV7-9 and TRBJ1-2; the D gene is possibly TRBD1 (6 bases). The CDR3 runs 14 residues. CDR1 SEHNR and CDR2 FQNEAQ come from the germline V gene (reference sequence). V was clipped by 5 bases and J by 4 bases, with 14 bases between them. DNA for the CDR3: TGTGCCAGCAGCCAAGTCGGGGGCACCTATGGCTACACCTTC. This codes for CASSQVGGTYGYTF.

This clonotype was found many times. The CDR3 region has the DNA TGTGCCAGCAGCCAAGATGAAGCAGGGCGGGAGCAGTACTTC. Residues: CASSQDEAGREQYF. The chain joins TRBV3-1 to TRBJ2-7; D perhaps matches TRBD1 (5 bases). The CDR3 contains 14 residues. From germline, CDR1 is LGHDT and CDR2 YNNKEL (reference sequence). V shed 0 bases and J shed 7 bases, with 13 bases lying between them.

The chain has TRBV10-3 and TRBJ2-1; 9 bases agree with TRBD1. The CDR3 length is 14 residues. In germline, CDR1 is ENHRY, CDR2 SYGVKD. V gave up 6 bases and J gave up 7 bases; unmatched junction bases: 7. CDR3 protein: CAISSRDRVNEQFF. In nucleotides, the CDR3 is TGTGCCATCAGCTCTAGGGACAGGGTTAATGAGCAGTTCTTC.

The chain links TRBV20-1 to TRBJ1-1; D is unclear. Germline V gene lookup returns CDR1 DFQATT and CDR2 SNEGSKA (reference sequence). Trimming took off 2 bases at V and 1 base at J, with 14 bases between the two ends. This CDR3 is 15 amino acids long. The chain's CDR3 is CSARRSRAGNTEAFF. CDR3 in DNA: TGCAGTGCTAGACGGAGCCGGGCGGGGAACACTGAAGCTTTCTTT.

This clonotype turned up a few times. The chain combines TRBV12-3 or TRBV12-4 with TRBJ2-3; 12 positions match TRBD1. The CDR3 runs to 13 residues. V was pared by 6 bases and J by 14 bases, with 9 bases of the junction left unmatched. The CDR3 nucleotides are TGTGCCAGCAGCTACACCGGGACAGGGGGCCTGTATTTT. Translating gives CASSYTGTGGLYF.

In this sample, this clonotype turned up a few times. The gene calls are TRBV4-2 and TRBJ1-3; D may be TRBD1 (6 bases). V lost 2 bases and J lost 0, with 11 bases in between. This CDR3 has 16 residues. Germline CDR1 is LGHNA and CDR2 is YNFKEQ. The CDR3 loop reads CASSQLQGFSGNTIYF. The CDR3 coding sequence is TGTGCCAGCAGCCAACTACAGGGATTCTCTGGAAACACCATATATTTT.

The chain links TRBV19 to TRBJ1-2; TRBD1 agrees at 9 bases. V trimming: 0 bases; J trimming: 7 bases; junction bases outside the gene matches: 6. Germline V CDR1 and CDR2: LNHDA, SQIVND (reference sequence). This CDR3 has 15 amino acids. DNA for the CDR3: TGTGCCAGTAGTATAGACCCCGGACAGGGGTTTGGCTACACCTTC. Amino acid sequence: CASSIDPGQGFGYTF. Full variable domain (missing parts from reference TRBV19 and TRBJ1-2): DGGITQSPKYLFRKEGQNVTLSCEQNLNHDAMYWYRQDPGQGLRLIYYSQIVNDFQKGDIAEGYSVSREKKESFPLTVTSAQKNPTAFYLCASSIDPGQGFGYTFGSGTRLTVV.

The genes are TRBV12-3 or TRBV12-4 and TRBJ2-1; TRBD1 aligns across 9 bases. The junction had 8 bases not matched to a gene; V was cut back by 6 bases and J by 2 bases. This CDR3 is built from 16 residues. The CDR3 DNA reads TGTGCCAGCAGCTCGACAGGGGGGGGCCCCTACAATGAGCAGTTCTTC. It yields the protein CASSSTGGGPYNEQFF.

The chain recombines TRBV6-6 with TRBJ2-2; D may be TRBD1 (5 bases). Trimming pared 2 bases from V and 6 bases from J, leaving 10 bases between. The CDR3 is 14 residues long. Germline values: CDR1 MNHNY, CDR2 SVGAGI (reference sequence). CDR3 sequence reads: CASSYRGLPGELFF. The CDR3 DNA reads as TGTGCCAGCAGTTACAGGGGTCTCCCCGGGGAGCTGTTTTTT.

In its sample, this clonotype was seen a few times. For the CDR3, the DNA is TGTGCCAGCAGCTTAGCCAGTGGGGTGAACACTGAAGCTTTCTTT. This encodes CASSLASGVNTEAFF. This sequence joins TRBV7-9 and TRBJ1-1; D remains unclear. The CDR3 is 15 amino acids. The germline V gene has CDR1 SEHNR and CDR2 FQNEAQ (reference sequence). V gave up 0 bases and J gave up 0 bases, with 8 bases separating them.

The gene calls are TRBV20-1 and TRBJ2-5; 7 bases match TRBD2. The V segment lost 1 base and the J segment 4 bases; nucleotides outside the gene matches: 18. Per germline, CDR1 DFQATT and CDR2 SNEGSKA (reference sequence). CDR3 size: 18 residues. The CDR3 DNA reads as TGCAGTGCTAGAGCTCAGGGCGCCGCGGGAGTAGATTTAGAGACCCAGTACTTC. This encodes CSARAQGAAGVDLETQYF.

The gene calls are TRBV7-9 and TRBJ2-5; D assignment may be TRBD1 or TRBD2 (6 bases each). The CDR3 extends over 14 amino acids. V lost 5 bases to trimming and J lost 9 bases, with 19 bases between them. Germline lookup yields CDR1 SEHNR and CDR2 FQNEAQ (reference sequence). CDR3 amino acids: CASSTRGRGLPQYF. CDR3 in DNA: TGTGCCAGCAGCACCCGGGGCAGGGGACTTCCCCAGTACTTC.

This clonotype was counted between two and nine times. The chain is built from TRBV5-1 and TRBJ1-1, with D hard to call. The CDR3 spans 14 residues. Germline V gives CDR1 SGHRS, CDR2 YFSETQ. Trimming removed 4 bases from V and 3 bases from J, with 13 bases in between. DNA of the CDR3: TGCGCCAGCAGCCCAGGAAACGGAGACACTGAAGCTTTCTTT. This translates into CASSPGNGDTEAFF.

V gene TRBV7-6 combines with J gene TRBJ2-1; the D is unclear. V shed 4 bases and J shed 4 bases, with 20 bases lying between them. Germline loops: CDR1 SGHVS, CDR2 FNYEAQ. The CDR3 totals 17 residues. The CDR3 loop is CASSSKMGGYSYNEQFF. The CDR3 region has the DNA TGTGCCAGCAGCTCCAAGATGGGTGGCTATTCTTACAATGAGCAGTTCTTC.

This clonotype has only a few counts. The chain couples TRBV18 to TRBJ2-7; D uncertain. The CDR3 extends over 12 amino acids. V lost 4 bases to trimming and J lost 6 bases, with 10 bases between them. Germline CDR1 is KGHSH and CDR2 is LQKENI. CDR3 coding DNA: TGTGCCAGCTCACACGGATTCTCCGAGCAGTACTTC. This encodes CASSHGFSEQYF.

This clonotype showed up just a few times. The chain couples TRBV7-6 to TRBJ2-7, with D possibly being TRBD2 (5 bases). The germline gives CDR1 SGHVS, CDR2 FNYEAQ. This CDR3 is built from 15 residues. The germline V and J ends were trimmed by 4 bases and 0 bases, with 13 bases remaining between them. The CDR3 nucleotides are TGTGCCAGCAGCTGGTCGGTTGGGAGCTCCTACGAGCAGTACTTC. As protein: CASSWSVGSSYEQYF.

The J gene is TRBJ2-1, the V gene TRBV18, with no clear D. Germline V CDR1 and CDR2: KGHSH, LQKENI. CDR3 size: 15 residues. V was pared by 1 base and J by 3 bases, with 10 bases between. The CDR3 protein is CASSPRSSSYNEQFF. The CDR3 DNA is TGTGCCAGCTCACCACGGAGTTCTAGCTACAATGAGCAGTTCTTC.

The rearrangement joins TRBV5-5 to TRBJ1-1, with D maybe TRBD1 (6 bases). The CDR3 runs 15 residues. V was trimmed by 4 bases and J by 1 base, leaving 14 bases between them. CDR1 is SGHKS, CDR2 YYEKEE, per germline (reference sequence). The CDR3 here is CASSVTGTPNTEAFF. DNA of the CDR3: TGTGCCAGCAGCGTGACCGGGACACCGAACACTGAAGCTTTCTTT.

The J gene is TRBJ1-2, the V gene TRBV5-8, with 9 bases identical to TRBD1. Trimming cost V 2 bases and J 6 bases; bases outside gene matches: 8. Per the germline V gene, CDR1 is SGHTS and CDR2 is YDEGEE. CDR3 length: 15 residues. In DNA form, the CDR3 reads TGTGCCAGCAGCTTACTCTGGGACAGGGAGGATGGCTACACCTTC. Its translation is CASSLLWDREDGYTF.

This clonotype was picked up a small number of times. The chain is built from TRBV18 and TRBJ2-5; 10 bases align to TRBD1. The length of the CDR3 is 16 residues. The V segment lost 5 bases and the J segment 3 bases; nucleotides outside the gene matches: 9. Germline CDR1 is KGHSH and CDR2 is LQKENI. The CDR3 nucleotides read TGTGCCAGCTCATCAACCTTAGGACAGGGGGAAGAGACCCAGTACTTC. It is translated as CASSSTLGQGEETQYF.